A single sample gave rise to the 20 T cell receptor beta chains below, sequenced in a study of blood T cell repertoires in COVID-19 (dated by TCRdb to about 2020). The library was generated by the immunoSEQ multiplex PCR assay. TCRdb obtained this table from immuneACCESS and retained in-frame rearrangements with V and J assigned. These tables miss some clones; where compared with another copy, unresolved V genes account for less than half of the shortfall, and the remainder is unexplained. This sample is represented by fewer than 200,000 clones; 84% of them were singletons. The leading ten clones occupy roughly 7.7% of the sample. Source material: peripheral blood. Receptors were obtained from a man in his forties who had recovered from COVID-19.

The chain has TRBV6-5 and TRBJ1-1; maybe TRBD1 (5 bases). Looked up from germline, CDR1 is MNHEY and CDR2 is SVGAGI. The length of the CDR3 is 13 residues. V was cut by 11 bases and J by 1 base, with 14 bases left in between. CDR3 nucleotides: TGTGCCTGCTCCACCGGGGGGAACACTGAAGCTTTCTTT. It codes for CACSTGGNTEAFF.

The chain combines TRBV7-2 with TRBJ2-7, with 8 bases that match TRBD2. Trimming took 1 base from V and 2 from J; bases not matched to a gene: 13. CDR1 is SGHTA, CDR2 FQGNSA, per germline. The length of the CDR3 is 18 residues. The DNA of the CDR3 is TGTGCCAGCAGCTTAGGGCTGACTAGCGAAGCCCCAACCTACGAGCAGTACTTC. This encodes CASSLGLTSEAPTYEQYF.

The chain employs TRBV6-4 and TRBJ2-7; 12 nucleotides agree with TRBD2. This CDR3 has 18 amino acids. J was trimmed by 0 bases and V by 2 bases; bases with no gene match: 8. CDR1 is MRHNA and CDR2 is SNTAGT in the germline V gene. This CDR3 is CASSDLRLAGDSSYEQYF. In DNA, the CDR3 is TGTGCCAGCAGTGACCTGAGACTAGCGGGGGATAGCTCCTACGAGCAGTACTTC.

This sequence joins TRBV12-5 and TRBJ2-2; 14 positions match TRBD2. The junction had 9 bases not matched to a gene; V was cut back by 2 bases and J by 4 bases. The CDR3 has 19 amino acids. Germline CDR1 and CDR2: LGHNT and FRNRAP. DNA for the CDR3: TGTGCTAGTGGTTTGTTTGGACTAGCGGGGGGCCAGGGCACCGGGGAGCTGTTTTTT. It codes for CASGLFGLAGGQGTGELFF.

This chain uses TRBV5-4 with TRBJ2-3; 9 bases align to TRBD1. The V gene's germline CDR1 is SGHNT and CDR2 YYREEE (reference sequence). V dropped 3 bases and J dropped 2; count of bases not matched to a gene: 4. The CDR3 sequence is 15 residues long. The CDR3 loop reads CASSYRGRVTDTQYF. CDR3 in DNA: TGTGCCAGCAGCTACAGGGGGCGCGTCACAGATACGCAGTATTTT.

The chain uses TRBV7-2 and TRBJ1-2; D not resolved. The CDR3 covers 13 residues. The V and J ends lost 2 bases and 8 bases respectively, with 12 bases between them. Germline lookup yields CDR1 SGHTA and CDR2 FQGNSA. The CDR3 reads CASSLSPGKGYTF. The CDR3 DNA is TGTGCCAGCAGCTTAAGCCCCGGGAAAGGCTACACCTTC.

The genes are TRBV11-2 and TRBJ2-1; 7 bases map to TRBD1. The CDR3 runs to 15 residues. In germline, CDR1 is SGHAT, CDR2 FQNNGV. The junction had 13 bases not matched to a gene; V was cut back by 5 bases and J by 9 bases. The CDR3 region has the DNA TGTGCCAGCAGCGCCCCGGGACAGTCCAGAGGTGAGCAGTTCTTC. Its translation: CASSAPGQSRGEQFF.

The CDR3 loop is CASSFSVGEAGSSYEQYF. Here the CDR3 DNA reads TGTGCCAGCAGTTTTTCCGTAGGCGAAGCGGGAAGCTCCTACGAGCAGTACTTC. This sequence joins TRBV27 and TRBJ2-7, with 7 bases fitting TRBD2. Per germline, CDR1 MNHEY and CDR2 SMNVEV (reference sequence). The CDR3 covers 18 residues. Losses at the gene ends were 3 bases for V and 0 bases for J; bases not matched to a gene: 14.

The CDR3 nucleotides are TGTGCCAGCAGTCGGGACAGGGGGCGAGAGACCCAGTACTTC. Translated, it gives CASSRDRGRETQYF. The gene calls are TRBV2 and TRBJ2-5; 12 nucleotides line up with TRBD1. The CDR3 consists of 14 residues. Germline values: CDR1 SNHLY, CDR2 FYNNEI. J lost 4 bases, V lost 5 bases, and 2 bases had no gene match.

The CDR3 DNA reads as TGTGCCTGGAGTCCTATAGCAGGGTACTCCTACGAGCAGTACTTC. Protein sequence: CAWSPIAGYSYEQYF. J is TRBJ2-7 and V is TRBV30; TRBD1 is a possible D gene (5 bases). This CDR3 contains 15 residues. Looked up from germline, CDR1 is GTSNPN and CDR2 is SVGIG (reference sequence). Trimming took 2 bases from V and 0 from J, leaving 14 bases between them.

The chain links TRBV7-2 to TRBJ2-5; D not resolved. This CDR3 has 15 residues. Germline-derived CDR1 and CDR2 are SGHTA and FQGNSA. V was cut by 1 base and J by 1 base, with 10 bases left in between. DNA for the CDR3: TGTGCCAGCAGCTTAGTATCGCGGAGCCAAGAGACCCAGTACTTC. Its translation: CASSLVSRSQETQYF. Filled out from reference TRBV7-2 and TRBJ2-5, the complete variable domain reads GAGVSQSPSNKVTEKGKDVELRCDPISGHTALYWYRQSLGQGLEFLIYFQGNSAPDKSGLPSDRFSAERTGGSVSTLTIQRTQQEDSAVYLCASSLVSRSQETQYFGPGTRLLVL.

The chain employs TRBV29-1 and TRBJ2-7; 10 bases are a match to TRBD2. The CDR3 extends over 14 amino acids. V lost 2 bases to trimming and J lost 4 bases; unmatched junction nucleotides: 5. Germline V gene lookup returns CDR1 SQVTM and CDR2 ANQGSEA. The CDR3 here is CSVELSSGSYEQYF. The DNA for the CDR3 is TGCAGCGTTGAACTTTCTAGCGGGAGTTACGAGCAGTACTTC.

This chain links TRBV30 with TRBJ1-5; 9 bases fit TRBD1. The V gene's germline CDR1 is GTSNPN and CDR2 SVGIG (reference sequence). Losses at the gene ends were 3 bases for V and 6 bases for J; bases not matched to a gene: 9. The CDR3 contains 15 residues. In DNA, the CDR3 is TGTGCCTGGAGGCCTCCGGGACAGGGACCTCAGCCCCAGCATTTT. The encoded protein is CAWRPPGQGPQPQHF.

The genes are TRBV11-2 and TRBJ1-6, with 8 positions matching TRBD1. CDR3 size: 19 residues. Unmatched junction bases numbered 19, after V lost 5 bases and J lost 7 bases. CDR1 is SGHAT and CDR2 is FQNNGV in the germline V gene. The CDR3 coding sequence is TGTGCCAGCAGCCCCAGATTCACCAGGGGGCGCAGCCAGAATTCACCCCTCCACTTT. Amino acids: CASSPRFTRGRSQNSPLHF. Combining the CDR3 with reference TRBV11-2 and TRBJ1-6 gives the whole variable domain EAGVAQSPRYKIIEKRQSVAFWCNPISGHATLYWYQQILGQGPKLLIQFQNNGVVDDSQLPKDRFSAERLKGVDSTLKIQPAKLEDSAVYLCASSPRFTRGRSQNSPLHFGNGTRLTVT.

V is TRBV5-5 and J is TRBJ1-3; 9 bases are shared with TRBD1. The CDR3 loop spans 15 amino acids. The trim removed 3 bases at V and 4 bases at J, leaving 5 bases unmatched. The germline gives CDR1 SGHKS, CDR2 YYEKEE (reference sequence). CDR3 DNA: TGTGCCAGCAGCTGGGACAGGGCAACCGGAAACACCATATATTTT. It is translated as CASSWDRATGNTIYF.

V and J are TRBV2 and TRBJ2-5; TRBD2 matches at 10 bases. This CDR3 has 14 residues. Germline values: CDR1 SNHLY, CDR2 FYNNEI. V gave up 6 bases and J gave up 13 bases; unmatched junction bases: 14. CDR3 nucleotide sequence: TGTGCCAGCAGCCCCCTAGCGGGAGCGGGGCGCCTGTACTTC. Its protein product is CASSPLAGAGRLYF. Complete variable domain (other parts from reference TRBV2 and TRBJ2-5): EPEVTQTPSHQVTQMGQEVILRCVPISNHLYFYWYRQILGQKVEFLVSFYNNEISEKSEIFDDQFSVERPDGSNFTLKIRSTKLEDSAMYFCASSPLAGAGRLYFGPGTRLLVL.

The chain couples TRBV5-1 to TRBJ2-1; the match to TRBD2 covers 14 bases. Trimming cost V 0 bases and J 7 bases; bases outside gene matches: 9. This CDR3 is built from 18 residues. CDR1 is SGHRS and CDR2 is YFSETQ in the germline V gene. CDR3 amino acids: CASSLVGTSGRLGNEQFF. As DNA, the CDR3 is TGCGCCAGCAGCTTGGTTGGGACTAGCGGGAGATTGGGGAATGAGCAGTTCTTC.

This rearrangement joins TRBV6-2 or TRBV6-3 to TRBJ2-3; 8 bases map to TRBD2. This CDR3 is built from 15 residues. CDR1 and CDR2 (germline): MNHEY, SVGEGT. Losses at the gene ends were 5 bases for V and 1 base for J; bases not matched to a gene: 5. The CDR3 nucleotides read TGTGCCAGCAGTGGAGCGGGAGTAGGCACAGATACGCAGTATTTT. This sequence encodes CASSGAGVGTDTQYF.

The chain carries TRBV6-1 and TRBJ2-7; tentatively, D is TRBD2 (5 bases). The CDR3 runs to 15 residues. Trimming pared 1 base from V and 4 bases from J, leaving 14 bases between. CDR1 is MNHNS and CDR2 is SASEGT in the germline V gene. CDR3 sequence reads: CASSEGGRGPYEQYF. The CDR3 nucleotides read TGTGCCAGCAGTGAAGGTGGGCGAGGGCCTTACGAGCAGTACTTC.

This clone has more than one count but fewer than ten. The V call is TRBV11-1, the J call TRBJ2-7; 9 bases agree with TRBD1. The CDR3 is made up of 14 amino acids. V lost 6 bases, J lost 1 base, and 4 bases stayed unmatched. CDR1 is SGHAT, CDR2 FQDESV, per germline (reference sequence). The CDR3 is CASSLGTGSYEQYF. The CDR3 nucleotides read TGTGCCAGCAGTCTCGGGACAGGGTCCTACGAGCAGTACTTC.